The 21 T cell receptor beta chains reported below all come from one sample, sequenced in a study of graft-versus-host responses after intestinal transplantation. TCRdb's table, derived via immunoSEQ multiplex PCR, lists solely in-frame clones and lacks some. The table has tens of thousands of clones, about 95% seen once; the top ten hold roughly 0.2%. These receptors' targets are unknown. Sample: unstimulated CD4+ T cells sorted from spleen or lymph node cells, taken before transplant. The source of these receptors is a human donor who was the organ donor for an intestinal transplant.

The chain joins TRBV6-6 to TRBJ1-6; 7 positions match TRBD1. Germline CDR1 and CDR2: MNHNY and SVGAGI (reference sequence). The J segment lost 8 bases and the V segment lost 2 bases, leaving 6 bases of the junction unmatched. The CDR3 is made up of 15 amino acids. The CDR3 region has the DNA TGTGCCAGCAGTTACAGGATACAGGGGTATTCACCCCTCCACTTT. Its translation: CASSYRIQGYSPLHF.

V is TRBV15 and J is TRBJ1-5, with no clear D. Germline V gene data show CDR1 as LNHNV and CDR2 as YYDKDF (reference sequence). Trimming took off 0 bases at V and 4 bases at J, with 1 base between the two ends. The CDR3 consists of 12 residues. The CDR3 coding sequence is TGTGCCACCAGCAGAGAAAATCAGCCCCAGCATTTT. It yields the protein CATSRENQPQHF. Full variable domain (missing parts from reference TRBV15 and TRBJ1-5): DAMVIQNPRYQVTQFGKPVTLSCSQTLNHNVMYWYQQKSSQAPKLLFHYYDKDFNNEADTPDNFQSRRPNTSFCFLDIRSPGLGDTAMYLCATSRENQPQHFGDGTRLSIL.

The V gene is TRBV12-5, the J gene TRBJ1-1; 8 nucleotides match TRBD1. The CDR3 covers 14 residues. V was clipped by 6 bases and J by 0 bases; unmatched bases: 3. The V gene's germline CDR1 is LGHNT and CDR2 FRNRAP. The CDR3 protein is CASGRGQVNTEAFF. CDR3 nucleotides: TGTGCTAGTGGCAGGGGACAGGTGAACACTGAAGCTTTCTTT. The whole variable domain, filled in from reference TRBV12-5 and TRBJ1-1, reads DARVTQTPRHKVTEMGQEVTMRCQPILGHNTVFWYRQTMMQGLELLAYFRNRAPLDDSGMPKDRFSAEMPDATLATLKIQPSEPRDSAVYFCASGRGQVNTEAFFGQGTRLTVV.

The chain recombines TRBV27 with TRBJ2-1; 14 bases match TRBD2. CDR1 and CDR2 (germline): MNHEY, SMNVEV (reference sequence). V shed 5 bases and J 2 bases; nucleotides not matched to a gene: 14. This CDR3 has 20 amino acids. The CDR3, as DNA: TGTGCCAGCAGTCCCTCCTACCGACTAGCGGGGGGGCCGACCTACAATGAGCAGTTCTTC. Its protein is CASSPSYRLAGGPTYNEQFF.

This clone was detected only once. This sequence joins TRBV28 and TRBJ1-1, with D possibly being TRBD1 (5 bases). Germline CDR1 reads MDHEN; CDR2 reads SYDVKM. The CDR3 runs to 16 residues. V dropped 9 bases and J dropped 0 bases, with 20 bases sitting between them. This chain's CDR3 is CASRQFLVLMNTEAFF. CDR3 in DNA: TGTGCCAGTCGACAGTTTTTAGTACTCATGAACACTGAAGCTTTCTTT.

The chain employs TRBV6-5 and TRBJ1-1, with no clear D. Per germline, CDR1 MNHEY and CDR2 SVGAGI. Trimming pared 0 bases from V and 7 bases from J, leaving 12 bases between. The CDR3 has 14 residues. CDR3 DNA: TGTGCCAGCAGTTACTCACAAGGGAATGGTGAAGCTTTCTTT. This gives the protein CASSYSQGNGEAFF.

This clone occurred a few times. The chain combines TRBV5-8 with TRBJ2-7, with TRBD1 as a possible D gene (6 bases). The V end lost 4 bases, the J end lost 2 bases, and 16 bases lay between the germline ends. The CDR3 has 15 residues. The germline V gene has CDR1 SGHTS and CDR2 YDEGEE. The CDR3: CASSRGQSLPYEQYF. DNA of the CDR3: TGTGCCAGCAGCCGAGGACAGAGCCTACCCTACGAGCAGTACTTC.

The chain combines TRBV11-3 with TRBJ2-5; 9 bases match TRBD2. Losses at the gene ends were 5 bases for V and 7 bases for J; bases not matched to a gene: 8. CDR1 and CDR2 from the germline V gene are SGHNT and YENEEA. CDR3 length: 14 amino acids. In nucleotides, the CDR3 is TGTGCCAGCAGCCGCGGGACAGCGGGGGGGACCCAGTACTTC. Its protein product is CASSRGTAGGTQYF.

This rearrangement joins TRBV28 to TRBJ2-3; tentatively, D is TRBD2 (7 bases). The CDR3 is made up of 16 amino acids. V was clipped by 6 bases and J by 0 bases, with 16 bases between them. Germline V CDR1 and CDR2: MDHEN, SYDVKM. The CDR3 region has the DNA TGTGCCAGCAGCAAGACGGGGGGCTCTAGCACAGATACGCAGTATTTT. This sequence encodes CASSKTGGSSTDTQYF.

V gene TRBV19 combines with J gene TRBJ1-2; TRBD1 matches 8 bases. V was pared by 5 bases and J by 0 bases, with 11 bases of the junction left unmatched. The CDR3 extends over 17 amino acids. CDR1 and CDR2 (germline): LNHDA, SQIVND (reference sequence). The CDR3 spells CASSAQGRTGTNYGYTF. As DNA, the CDR3 is TGTGCCAGTAGTGCCCAGGGGAGGACAGGGACTAACTATGGCTACACCTTC.

This chain links TRBV7-2 with TRBJ2-7, with D maybe TRBD1 (6 bases). Germline values: CDR1 SGHTA, CDR2 FQGNSA. The CDR3 runs 14 residues. The V and J ends lost 6 bases and 0 bases respectively, with 12 bases between them. CDR3 nucleotides: TGTGCCAGCAGATCCCGACAGGACTCCTACGAGCAGTACTTC. Translating it yields CASRSRQDSYEQYF.

The J gene is TRBJ1-1, the V gene TRBV6-5; 7 bases align to TRBD1. Germline lookup yields CDR1 MNHEY and CDR2 SVGAGI. There are 13 residues in the CDR3. With 5 bases clipped from V and 2 bases from J, the junction kept 2 bases outside the gene matches. The CDR3 loop reads CASSRQGNTEAFF. In DNA form, the CDR3 reads TGTGCCAGCAGTCGACAGGGAAACACTGAAGCTTTCTTT.

A single count supports this clone. This chain uses TRBV5-6 with TRBJ1-5; D is possibly TRBD1 (6 bases). V was clipped by 3 bases and J by 0 bases, with 10 bases between them. The CDR3 contains 15 residues. Germline lookup yields CDR1 SGHDT and CDR2 YYEEEE. The CDR3 protein is CASSWWTVSNQPQHF. CDR3 coding DNA: TGTGCCAGCAGCTGGTGGACAGTTAGCAATCAGCCCCAGCATTTT.

This chain connects TRBV28 to TRBJ1-2; 11 positions match TRBD1. This CDR3 is built from 14 residues. V lost 3 bases, J lost 11 bases, and 8 bases stayed unmatched. CDR1 and CDR2 from the germline V gene are MDHEN and SYDVKM. CDR3 coding DNA: TGTGCCAGCAGTTTGCCCGGGACAGGGGGTCGATACACCTTC. This gives the protein CASSLPGTGGRYTF.

The CDR3 region has the DNA TGTGCCACCACCTTTTGGGACGGGGGTACCTACGAGCAGTACTTC. This codes for CATTFWDGGTYEQYF. V gene TRBV19 combines with J gene TRBJ2-7; D might be TRBD2 (6 bases). V gave up 10 bases and J gave up 2 bases, with 21 bases separating them. This CDR3 has 15 amino acids. In germline, CDR1 is LNHDA, CDR2 SQIVND (reference sequence).

The chain is built from TRBV5-4 and TRBJ1-1; TRBD1 matches at 9 bases. V was clipped by 1 base and J by 0 bases; unmatched bases: 7. Germline V gene lookup returns CDR1 SGHNT and CDR2 YYREEE (reference sequence). This CDR3 comprises 17 residues. In DNA, the CDR3 is TGTGCCAGCAGCTTGTACAGGGGGCCTACTCTGAACACTGAAGCTTTCTTT. Protein: CASSLYRGPTLNTEAFF. Variable domain in full (rest from reference TRBV5-4 and TRBJ1-1): ETGVTQSPTHLIKTRGQQVTLRCSSQSGHNTVSWYQQALGQGPQFIFQYYREEENGRGNFPPRFSGLQFPNYSSELNVNALELDDSALYLCASSLYRGPTLNTEAFFGQGTRLTVV.

This clone has only a few counts. The chain links TRBV27 to TRBJ2-7, with D perhaps matching TRBD2 (6 bases). Trimming took off 3 bases at V and 3 bases at J, with 12 bases between the two ends. The CDR3 contains 14 residues. Germline V CDR1 and CDR2: MNHEY, SMNVEV (reference sequence). The CDR3 nucleotides read TGTGCCAGCAGTTTGCGGGGAGATAGCTACGAGCAGTACTTC. It is translated as CASSLRGDSYEQYF.

The chain links TRBV10-3 to TRBJ2-4, with D uncertain. Germline loops: CDR1 ENHRY, CDR2 SYGVKD. V lost 0 bases to trimming and J lost 1 base, with 7 bases between them. The CDR3 spans 15 residues. This chain's CDR3 is CAISESLGAKNIQYF. The CDR3 bases are TGTGCCATCAGTGAGTCGCTAGGGGCCAAAAACATTCAGTACTTC.

The count of this clone is one. V and J are TRBV5-5 and TRBJ1-1, with D uncertain. The germline V and J ends were trimmed by 4 bases and 4 bases, with 11 bases remaining between them. CDR1 SGHKS and CDR2 YYEKEE come from the germline V gene (reference sequence). This CDR3 spans 13 amino acids. The CDR3, as DNA: TGTGCCAGCAGCCGGCGGGAAACCACTGAAGCTTTCTTT. It encodes CASSRRETTEAFF.

The genes are TRBV5-4 and TRBJ2-5, with TRBD2 identical over 11 bases. V was clipped by 0 bases and J by 2 bases; unmatched bases: 6. CDR1 is SGHNT, CDR2 YYREEE, per germline (reference sequence). The CDR3 consists of 17 residues. The CDR3 protein is CASSLGASGGRQETQYF. In nucleotides, the CDR3 is TGTGCCAGCAGCTTGGGAGCTAGCGGGGGGAGGCAAGAGACCCAGTACTTC.

The table lists this clone with a count of one. The chain is built from TRBV7-9 and TRBJ1-1, with D hard to call. Trimming removed 2 bases from V and 1 base from J, with 5 bases in between. Germline CDR1 reads SEHNR; CDR2 reads FQNEAQ (reference sequence). The CDR3 runs 13 residues. The CDR3 nucleotides read TGTGCCAGCAGCTTACAGCAGAACACTGAAGCTTTCTTT. This encodes CASSLQQNTEAFF.